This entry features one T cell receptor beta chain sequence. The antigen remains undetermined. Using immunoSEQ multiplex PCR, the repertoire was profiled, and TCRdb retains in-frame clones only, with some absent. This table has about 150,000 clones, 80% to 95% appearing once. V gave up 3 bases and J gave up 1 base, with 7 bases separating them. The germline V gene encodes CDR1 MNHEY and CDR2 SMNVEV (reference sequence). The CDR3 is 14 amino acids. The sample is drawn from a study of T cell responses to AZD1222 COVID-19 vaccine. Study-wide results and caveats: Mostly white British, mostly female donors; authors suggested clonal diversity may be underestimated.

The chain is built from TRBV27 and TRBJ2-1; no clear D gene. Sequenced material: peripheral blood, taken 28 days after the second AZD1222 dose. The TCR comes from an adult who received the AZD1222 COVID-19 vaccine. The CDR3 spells CASSFLGSYNEQFF. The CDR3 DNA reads TGTGCCAGCAGTTTCCTGGGTTCCTACAATGAGCAGTTCTTC.